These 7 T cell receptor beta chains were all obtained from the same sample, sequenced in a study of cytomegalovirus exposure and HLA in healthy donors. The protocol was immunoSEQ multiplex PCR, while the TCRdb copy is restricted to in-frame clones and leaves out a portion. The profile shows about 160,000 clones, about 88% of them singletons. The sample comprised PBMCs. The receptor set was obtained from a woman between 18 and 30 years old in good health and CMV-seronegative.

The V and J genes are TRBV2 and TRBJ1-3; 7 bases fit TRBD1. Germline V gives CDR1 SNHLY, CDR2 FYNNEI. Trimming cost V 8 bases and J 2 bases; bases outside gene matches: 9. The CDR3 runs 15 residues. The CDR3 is CASSGQDLPGNTIYF. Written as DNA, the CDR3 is TGTGCCAGCTCCGGACAGGATCTACCTGGAAACACCATATATTTT. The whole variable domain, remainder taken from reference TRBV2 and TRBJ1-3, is EPEVTQTPSHQVTQMGQEVILRCVPISNHLYFYWYRQILGQKVEFLVSFYNNEISEKSEIFDDQFSVERPDGSNFTLKIRSTKLEDSAMYFCASSGQDLPGNTIYFGEGSWLTVV.

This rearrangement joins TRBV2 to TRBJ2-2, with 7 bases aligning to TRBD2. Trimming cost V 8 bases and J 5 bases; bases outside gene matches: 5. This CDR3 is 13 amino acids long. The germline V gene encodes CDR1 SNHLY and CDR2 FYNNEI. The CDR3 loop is CASGTSATGELFF. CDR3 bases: TGTGCCAGCGGTACTAGCGCGACCGGGGAGCTGTTTTTT.

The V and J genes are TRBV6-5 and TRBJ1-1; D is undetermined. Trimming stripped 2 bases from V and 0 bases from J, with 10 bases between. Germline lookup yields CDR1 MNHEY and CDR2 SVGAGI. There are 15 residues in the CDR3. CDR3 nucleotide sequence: TGTGCCAGCAGTTACCGATCCGGGGTGAACACTGAAGCTTTCTTT. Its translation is CASSYRSGVNTEAFF.

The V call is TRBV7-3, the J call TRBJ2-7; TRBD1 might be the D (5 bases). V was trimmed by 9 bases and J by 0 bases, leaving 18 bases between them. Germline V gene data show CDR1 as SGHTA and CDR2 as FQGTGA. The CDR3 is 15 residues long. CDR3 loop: CASARGAEDSYEQYF. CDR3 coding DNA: TGTGCCAGTGCGCGTGGGGCGGAAGACTCCTACGAGCAGTACTTC.

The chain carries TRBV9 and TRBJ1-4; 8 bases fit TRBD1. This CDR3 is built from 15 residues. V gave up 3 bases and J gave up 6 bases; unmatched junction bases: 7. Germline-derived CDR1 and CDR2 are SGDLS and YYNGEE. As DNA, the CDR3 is TGTGCCAGCAGCGGGATAGAGGACAGGGATGAAAAACTGTTTTTT. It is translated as CASSGIEDRDEKLFF. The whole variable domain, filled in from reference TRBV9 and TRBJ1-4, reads DSGVTQTPKHLITATGQRVTLRCSPRSGDLSVYWYQQSLDQGLQFLIQYYNGEERAKGNILERFSAQQFPDLHSELNLSSLELGDSALYFCASSGIEDRDEKLFFGSGTQLSVL.

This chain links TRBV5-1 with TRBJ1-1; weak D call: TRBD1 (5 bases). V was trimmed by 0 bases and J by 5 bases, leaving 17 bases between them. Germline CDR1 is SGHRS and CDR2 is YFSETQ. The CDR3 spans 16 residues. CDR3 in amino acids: CASSLGRAGRETEAFF. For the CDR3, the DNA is TGCGCCAGCAGCTTGGGCAGGGCGGGGAGAGAGACTGAAGCTTTCTTT. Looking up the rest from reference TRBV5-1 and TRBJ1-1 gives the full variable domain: KAGVTQTPRYLIKTRGQQVTLSCSPISGHRSVSWYQQTPGQGLQFLFEYFSETQRNKGNFPGRFSGRQFSNSRSEMNVSTLELGDSALYLCASSLGRAGRETEAFFGQGTRLTVV.

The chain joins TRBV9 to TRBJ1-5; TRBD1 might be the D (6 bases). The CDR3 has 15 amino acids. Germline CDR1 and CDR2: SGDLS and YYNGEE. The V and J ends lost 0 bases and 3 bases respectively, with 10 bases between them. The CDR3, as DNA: TGTGCCAGCAGCGTAGGTACAGGGCCCAATCAGCCCCAGCATTTT. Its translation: CASSVGTGPNQPQHF.